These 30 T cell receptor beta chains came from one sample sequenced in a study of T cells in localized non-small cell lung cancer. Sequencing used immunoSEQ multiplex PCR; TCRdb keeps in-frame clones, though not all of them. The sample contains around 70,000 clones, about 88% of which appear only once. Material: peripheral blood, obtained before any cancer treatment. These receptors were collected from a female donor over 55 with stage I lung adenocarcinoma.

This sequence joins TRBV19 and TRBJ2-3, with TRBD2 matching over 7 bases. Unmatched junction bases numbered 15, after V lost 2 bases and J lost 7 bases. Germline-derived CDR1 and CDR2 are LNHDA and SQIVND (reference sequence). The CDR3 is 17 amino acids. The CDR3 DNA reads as TGTGCCAGTAGTATAAGTTATGGGGACGGACTAGTGAATACGCAGTATTTT. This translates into CASSISYGDGLVNTQYF.

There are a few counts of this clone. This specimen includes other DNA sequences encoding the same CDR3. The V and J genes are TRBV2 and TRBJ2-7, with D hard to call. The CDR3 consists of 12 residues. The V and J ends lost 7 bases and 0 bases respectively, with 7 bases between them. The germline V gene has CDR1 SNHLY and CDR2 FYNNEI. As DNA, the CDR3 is TGTGCCAGCAAGGCTGACTCCTACGAGCAGTACTTC. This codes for CASKADSYEQYF. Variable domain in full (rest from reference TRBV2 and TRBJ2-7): EPEVTQTPSHQVTQMGQEVILRCVPISNHLYFYWYRQILGQKVEFLVSFYNNEISEKSEIFDDQFSVERPDGSNFTLKIRSTKLEDSAMYFCASKADSYEQYFGPGTRLTVT.

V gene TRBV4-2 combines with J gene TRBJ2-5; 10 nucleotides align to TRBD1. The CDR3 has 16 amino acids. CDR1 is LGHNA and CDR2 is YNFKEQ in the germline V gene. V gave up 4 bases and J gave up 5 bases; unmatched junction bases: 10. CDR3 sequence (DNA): TGTGCCAGCAGCCTTTCCGGGACAGGGGTGACGGAGACCCAGTACTTC. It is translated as CASSLSGTGVTETQYF.

The DNA for the CDR3 is TGTGCCAGCACTTCACGTCGGCAGGGGCGCACTCGACAGAACAATGAGCAGTTCTTC. Translating gives CASTSRRQGRTRQNNEQFF. The chain uses TRBV2 and TRBJ2-1; D might be TRBD1 (6 bases). V was clipped by 7 bases and J by 5 bases, with 30 bases between them. In germline, CDR1 is SNHLY, CDR2 FYNNEI. There are 19 residues in the CDR3.

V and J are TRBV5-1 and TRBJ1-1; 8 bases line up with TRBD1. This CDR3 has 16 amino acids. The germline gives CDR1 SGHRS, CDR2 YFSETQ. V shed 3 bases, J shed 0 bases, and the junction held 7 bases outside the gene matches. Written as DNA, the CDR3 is TGCGCCAGCAGCTCAGGGGGCACAACAATGAACACTGAAGCTTTCTTT. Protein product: CASSSGGTTMNTEAFF.

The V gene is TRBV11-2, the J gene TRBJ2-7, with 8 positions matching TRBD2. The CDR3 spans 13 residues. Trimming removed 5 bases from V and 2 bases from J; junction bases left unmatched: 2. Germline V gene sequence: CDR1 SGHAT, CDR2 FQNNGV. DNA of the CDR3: TGTGCCAGCAGCCTTAGCGGGACCTACGAGCAGTACTTC. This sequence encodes CASSLSGTYEQYF.

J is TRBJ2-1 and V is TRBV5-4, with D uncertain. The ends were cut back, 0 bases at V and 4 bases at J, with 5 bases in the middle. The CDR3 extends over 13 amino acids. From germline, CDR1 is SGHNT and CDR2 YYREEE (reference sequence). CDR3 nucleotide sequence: TGTGCCAGCAGCTTGGTCAGTTACAATGAGCAGTTCTTC. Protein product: CASSLVSYNEQFF. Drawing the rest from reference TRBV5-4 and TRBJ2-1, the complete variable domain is ETGVTQSPTHLIKTRGQQVTLRCSSQSGHNTVSWYQQALGQGPQFIFQYYREEENGRGNFPPRFSGLQFPNYSSELNVNALELDDSALYLCASSLVSYNEQFFGPGTRLTVL.

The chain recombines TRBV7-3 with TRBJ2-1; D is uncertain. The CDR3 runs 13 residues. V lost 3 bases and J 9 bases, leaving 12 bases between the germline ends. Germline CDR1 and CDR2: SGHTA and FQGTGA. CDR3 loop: CASSFGDGGEQFF. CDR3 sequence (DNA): TGTGCCAGCAGCTTCGGTGACGGCGGTGAGCAGTTCTTC.

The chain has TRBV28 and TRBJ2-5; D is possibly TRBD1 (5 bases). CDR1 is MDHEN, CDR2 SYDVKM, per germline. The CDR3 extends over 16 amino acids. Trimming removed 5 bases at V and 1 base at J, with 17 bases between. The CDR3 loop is CASSTTPDTFQETQYF. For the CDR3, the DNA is TGTGCCAGCAGTACCACACCGGACACATTCCAAGAGACCCAGTACTTC.

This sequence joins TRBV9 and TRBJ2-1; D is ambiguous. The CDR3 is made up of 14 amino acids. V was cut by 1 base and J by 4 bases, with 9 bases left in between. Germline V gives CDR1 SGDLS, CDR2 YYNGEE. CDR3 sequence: CASSVRGVYNEQFF. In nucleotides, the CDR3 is TGTGCCAGCAGCGTACGTGGGGTGTACAATGAGCAGTTCTTC. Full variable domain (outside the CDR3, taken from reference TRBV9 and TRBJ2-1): DSGVTQTPKHLITATGQRVTLRCSPRSGDLSVYWYQQSLDQGLQFLIQYYNGEERAKGNILERFSAQQFPDLHSELNLSSLELGDSALYFCASSVRGVYNEQFFGPGTRLTVL.

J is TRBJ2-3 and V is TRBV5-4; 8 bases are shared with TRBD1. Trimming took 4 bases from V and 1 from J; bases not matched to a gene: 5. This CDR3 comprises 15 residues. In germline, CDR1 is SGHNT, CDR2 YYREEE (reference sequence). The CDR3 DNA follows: TGTGCCAGCAGCCAGGGACAGGTGCGCACAGATACGCAGTATTTT. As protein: CASSQGQVRTDTQYF.

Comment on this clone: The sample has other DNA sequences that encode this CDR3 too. CDR3 protein: CASSIDPSGREQFF. The CDR3 coding sequence is TGTGCCAGTAGTATCGATCCTAGCGGGCGCGAGCAGTTCTTC. The chain links TRBV19 to TRBJ2-1, with TRBD2 matching over 8 bases. The CDR3 spans 14 residues. CDR1 and CDR2 from the germline V gene are LNHDA and SQIVND (reference sequence). J was trimmed by 10 bases and V by 3 bases; bases with no gene match: 8.

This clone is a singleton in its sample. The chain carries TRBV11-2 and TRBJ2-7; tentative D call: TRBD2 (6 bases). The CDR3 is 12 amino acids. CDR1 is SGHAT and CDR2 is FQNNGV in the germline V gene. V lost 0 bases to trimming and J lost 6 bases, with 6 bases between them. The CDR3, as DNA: TGTGCCAGCAGCTTAGAGGGAGGCGAGCAGTACTTC. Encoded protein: CASSLEGGEQYF.

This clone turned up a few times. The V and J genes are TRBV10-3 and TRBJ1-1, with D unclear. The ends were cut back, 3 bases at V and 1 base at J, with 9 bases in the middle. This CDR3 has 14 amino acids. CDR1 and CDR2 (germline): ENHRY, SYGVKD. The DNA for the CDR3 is TGTGCCATCAGTGAAGGGCAGAAGAACACTGAAGCTTTCTTT. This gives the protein CAISEGQKNTEAFF.

The CDR3 here is CASSDWDRVVHEQYF. The CDR3 DNA is TGTGCCAGCAGCGACTGGGACAGGGTCGTTCACGAGCAGTACTTC. The gene calls are TRBV6-5 and TRBJ2-7; TRBD1 matches 9 bases. Germline CDR1 and CDR2: MNHEY and SVGAGI. V lost 6 bases, J lost 5 bases, and 11 bases stayed unmatched. This CDR3 spans 15 amino acids.

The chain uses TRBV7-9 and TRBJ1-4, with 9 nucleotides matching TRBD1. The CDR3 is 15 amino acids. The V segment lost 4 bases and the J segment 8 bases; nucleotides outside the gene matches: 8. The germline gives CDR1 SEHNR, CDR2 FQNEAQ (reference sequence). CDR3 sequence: CASSSTTTGGEKLFF. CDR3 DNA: TGTGCCAGCAGCTCAACGACGACAGGGGGGGAAAAACTGTTTTTT.

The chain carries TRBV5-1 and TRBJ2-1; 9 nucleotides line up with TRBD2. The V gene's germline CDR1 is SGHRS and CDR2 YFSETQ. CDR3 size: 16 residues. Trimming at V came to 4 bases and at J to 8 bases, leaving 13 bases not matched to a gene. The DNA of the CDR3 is TGCGCCAGCAGCGGGGGCGCTAGCGGGGACTGGGATGAGCAGTTCTTC. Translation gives CASSGGASGDWDEQFF.

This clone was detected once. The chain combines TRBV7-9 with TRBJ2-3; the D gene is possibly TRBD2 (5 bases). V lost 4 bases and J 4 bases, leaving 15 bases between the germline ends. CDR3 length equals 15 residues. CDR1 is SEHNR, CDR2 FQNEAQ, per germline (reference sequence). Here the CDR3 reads CASSYRREGPDTQYF. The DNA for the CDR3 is TGTGCCAGCAGCTACCGACGGGAAGGGCCAGATACGCAGTATTTT.

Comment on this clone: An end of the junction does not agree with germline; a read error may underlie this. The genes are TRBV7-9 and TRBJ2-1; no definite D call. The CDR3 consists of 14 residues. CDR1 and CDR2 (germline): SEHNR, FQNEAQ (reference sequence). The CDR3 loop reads CASTQKSSYNGQFF. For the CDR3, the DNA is TGTGCCAGCACCCAAAAGAGCTCCTACAATGGGCAGTTCTTC. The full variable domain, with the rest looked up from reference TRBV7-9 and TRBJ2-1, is DTGVSQNPRHKITKRGQNVTFRCDPISEHNRLYWYRQTLGQGPEFLTYFQNEAQLEKSRLLSDRFSAERPKGSFSTLEIQRTEQGDSAMYLCASTQKSSYNGQFFGPGTRLTVL.

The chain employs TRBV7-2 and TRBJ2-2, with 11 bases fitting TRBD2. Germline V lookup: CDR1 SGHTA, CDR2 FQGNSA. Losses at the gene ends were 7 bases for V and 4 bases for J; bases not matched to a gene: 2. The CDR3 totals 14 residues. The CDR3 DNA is TGTGCCAGCAAACTAGCGGGAGCCACCGGGGAGCTGTTTTTT. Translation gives CASKLAGATGELFF. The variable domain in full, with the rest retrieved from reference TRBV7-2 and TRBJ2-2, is GAGVSQSPSNKVTEKGKDVELRCDPISGHTALYWYRQSLGQGLEFLIYFQGNSAPDKSGLPSDRFSAERTGGSVSTLTIQRTQQEDSAVYLCASKLAGATGELFFGEGSRLTVL.

The CDR3 reads CASGASGSTDTQYF. The CDR3 DNA reads as TGTGCCAGCGGGGCTAGCGGGAGTACAGATACGCAGTATTTT. The chain is built from TRBV27 and TRBJ2-3, with 10 nucleotides matching TRBD2. Germline CDR1 reads MNHEY; CDR2 reads SMNVEV (reference sequence). V trimming: 8 bases; J trimming: 3 bases; junction bases outside the gene matches: 5. The CDR3 contains 14 residues.

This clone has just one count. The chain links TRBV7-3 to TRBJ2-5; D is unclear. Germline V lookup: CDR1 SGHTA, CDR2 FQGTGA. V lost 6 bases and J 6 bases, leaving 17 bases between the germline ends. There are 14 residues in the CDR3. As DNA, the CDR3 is TGTGCCAGCAGTTTGAGTGGACGGTCCCAGACCCAGTACTTC. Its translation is CASSLSGRSQTQYF. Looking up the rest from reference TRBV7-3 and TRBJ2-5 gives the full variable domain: GAGVSQTPSNKVTEKGKYVELRCDPISGHTALYWYRQSLGQGPEFLIYFQGTGAADDSGLPNDRFFAVRPEGSVSTLKIQRTERGDSAVYLCASSLSGRSQTQYFGPGTRLLVL.

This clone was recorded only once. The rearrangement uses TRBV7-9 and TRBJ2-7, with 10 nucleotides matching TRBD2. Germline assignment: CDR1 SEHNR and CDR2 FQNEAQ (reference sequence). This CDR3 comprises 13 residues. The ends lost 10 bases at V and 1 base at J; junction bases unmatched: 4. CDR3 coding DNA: TGTGCCACTAGCGGGAGTTGGTCCTACGAGCAGTACTTC. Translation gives CATSGSWSYEQYF. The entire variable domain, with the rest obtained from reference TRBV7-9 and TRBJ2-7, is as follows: DTGVSQNPRHKITKRGQNVTFRCDPISEHNRLYWYRQTLGQGPEFLTYFQNEAQLEKSRLLSDRFSAERPKGSFSTLEIQRTEQGDSAMYLCATSGSWSYEQYFGPGTRLTVT.

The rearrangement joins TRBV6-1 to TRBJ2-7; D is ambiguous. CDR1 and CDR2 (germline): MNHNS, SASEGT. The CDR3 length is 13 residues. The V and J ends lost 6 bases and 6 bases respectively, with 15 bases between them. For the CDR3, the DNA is TGTGCCAGCAGAGCCAAAGATTTCTCCGAGCAGTACTTC. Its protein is CASRAKDFSEQYF.

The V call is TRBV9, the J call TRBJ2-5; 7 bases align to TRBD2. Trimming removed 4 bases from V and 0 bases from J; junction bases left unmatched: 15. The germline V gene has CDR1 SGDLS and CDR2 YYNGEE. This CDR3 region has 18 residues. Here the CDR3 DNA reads TGTGCCAGCAGCCCCAATCGGGATGGTAGCGGGCACCAAGAGACCCAGTACTTC. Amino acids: CASSPNRDGSGHQETQYF.

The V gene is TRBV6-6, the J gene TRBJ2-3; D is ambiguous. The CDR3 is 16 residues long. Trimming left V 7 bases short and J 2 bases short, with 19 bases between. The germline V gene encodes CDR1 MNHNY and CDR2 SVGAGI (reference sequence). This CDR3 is CASKPSLADDTDTQYF. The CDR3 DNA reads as TGTGCCAGCAAACCGAGTTTAGCAGATGACACAGATACGCAGTATTTT.

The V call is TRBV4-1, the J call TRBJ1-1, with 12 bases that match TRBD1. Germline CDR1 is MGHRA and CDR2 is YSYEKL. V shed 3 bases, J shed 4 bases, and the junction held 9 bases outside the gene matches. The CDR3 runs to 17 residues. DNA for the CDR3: TGCGCCAGCAGCCATCGGCCCGGGACAGGGGGCCGCACTGAAGCTTTCTTT. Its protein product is CASSHRPGTGGRTEAFF.

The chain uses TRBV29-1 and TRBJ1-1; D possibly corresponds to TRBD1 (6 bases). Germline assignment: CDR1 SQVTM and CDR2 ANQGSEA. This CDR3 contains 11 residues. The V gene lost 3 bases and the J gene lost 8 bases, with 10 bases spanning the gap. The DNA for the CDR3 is TGCAGCGTTGACGGGGGGCTAGAAGCTTTCTTT. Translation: CSVDGGLEAFF.

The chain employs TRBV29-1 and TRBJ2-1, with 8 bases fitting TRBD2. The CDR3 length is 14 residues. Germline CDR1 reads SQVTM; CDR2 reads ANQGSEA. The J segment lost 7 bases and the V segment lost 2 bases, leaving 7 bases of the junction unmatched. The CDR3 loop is CSVENGLALNEQFF. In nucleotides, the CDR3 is TGCAGCGTTGAAAACGGACTAGCATTGAATGAGCAGTTCTTC.

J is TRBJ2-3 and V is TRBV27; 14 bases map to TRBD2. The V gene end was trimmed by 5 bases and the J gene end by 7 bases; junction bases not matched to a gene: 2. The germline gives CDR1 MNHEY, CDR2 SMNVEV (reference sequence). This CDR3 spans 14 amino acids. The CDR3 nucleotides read TGTGCCAGCAGTCGGACTAGCGGGGGGTATACGCAGTATTTT. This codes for CASSRTSGGYTQYF.